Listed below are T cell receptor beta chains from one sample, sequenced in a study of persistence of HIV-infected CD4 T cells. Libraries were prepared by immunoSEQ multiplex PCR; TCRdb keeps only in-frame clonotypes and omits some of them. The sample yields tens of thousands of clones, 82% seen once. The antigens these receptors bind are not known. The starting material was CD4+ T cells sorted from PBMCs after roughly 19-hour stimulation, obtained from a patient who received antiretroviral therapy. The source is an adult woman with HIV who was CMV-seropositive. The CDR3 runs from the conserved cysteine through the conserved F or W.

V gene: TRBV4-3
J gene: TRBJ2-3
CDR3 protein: CASSQDLLSGGRSSTDTQYF

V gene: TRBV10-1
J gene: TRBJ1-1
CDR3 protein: CASSLEVGIGAFF

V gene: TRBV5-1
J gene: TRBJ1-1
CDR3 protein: CASSYGQGNTEAFF

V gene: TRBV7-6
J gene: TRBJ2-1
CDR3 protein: CASSSRSGNSYNEQFF

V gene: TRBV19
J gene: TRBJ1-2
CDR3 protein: CASSISEEVGGYTF

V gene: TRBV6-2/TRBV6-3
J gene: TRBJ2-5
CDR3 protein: CASSPGSPTQYF

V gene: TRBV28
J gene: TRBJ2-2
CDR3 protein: CASASVGQGSPGELFF

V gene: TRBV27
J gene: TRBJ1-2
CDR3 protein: CASSLVGQGGGYTF

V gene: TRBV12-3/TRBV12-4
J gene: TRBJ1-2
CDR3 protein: CATRRSYGYTF

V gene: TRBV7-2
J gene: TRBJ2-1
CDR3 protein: CASSLDVVGYSYNEQFF

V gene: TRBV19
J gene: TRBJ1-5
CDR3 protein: CASSLSPPRPDQQHF

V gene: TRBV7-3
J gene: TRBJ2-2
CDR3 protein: CASSLSLTGELFF

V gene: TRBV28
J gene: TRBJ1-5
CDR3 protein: CASSFTGWQPQHF

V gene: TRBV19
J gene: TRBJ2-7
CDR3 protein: CASSAGTQSSYEQYF

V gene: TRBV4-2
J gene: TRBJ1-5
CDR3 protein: CASSQGGSGNQPQHF

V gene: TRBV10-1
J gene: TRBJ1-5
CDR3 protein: CASSPPGQPQHF

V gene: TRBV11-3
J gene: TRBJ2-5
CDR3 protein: CASSAWDRERMETQYF

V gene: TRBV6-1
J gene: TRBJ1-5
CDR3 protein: CASSELGTEDQPQHF

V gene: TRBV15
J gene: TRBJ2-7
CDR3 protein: CATSRDPGQGAYEQYF

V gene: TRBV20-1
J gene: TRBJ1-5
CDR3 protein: CSASGDTLGHQPQHF

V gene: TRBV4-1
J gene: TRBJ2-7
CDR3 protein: CASSKGLAVSYEQYF

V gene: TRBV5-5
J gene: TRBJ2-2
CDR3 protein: CASSLGDTGELFF

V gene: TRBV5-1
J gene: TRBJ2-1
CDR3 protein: CASYPGQSYNEQFF

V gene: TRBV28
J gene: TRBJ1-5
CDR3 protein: CASRSLGTGFQPQHF

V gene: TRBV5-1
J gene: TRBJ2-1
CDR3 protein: CASADRDEQFF

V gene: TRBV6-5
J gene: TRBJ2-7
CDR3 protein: CASSYIWGSYEQYF

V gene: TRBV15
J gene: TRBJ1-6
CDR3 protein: CATSRSWGPGNSPLHF

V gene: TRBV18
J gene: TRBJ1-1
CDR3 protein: CASSPRTRGTEAFF

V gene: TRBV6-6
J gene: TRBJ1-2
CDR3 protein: CASSQRTGGVPNGYTF

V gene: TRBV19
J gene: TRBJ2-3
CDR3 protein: CASTTGLADPTDTQYF

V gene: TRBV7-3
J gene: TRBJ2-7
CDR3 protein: CASSHGGDRNYEQYF

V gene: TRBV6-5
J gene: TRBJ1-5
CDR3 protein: CASSQDRGNQPQHF

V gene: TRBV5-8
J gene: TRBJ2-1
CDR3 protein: CASSLILAGGPREQFF

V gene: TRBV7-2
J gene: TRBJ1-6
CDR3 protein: CASSPTPMGGAFVNSPLHF

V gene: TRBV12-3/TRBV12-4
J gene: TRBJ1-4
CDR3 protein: CASSRVGEKLFF

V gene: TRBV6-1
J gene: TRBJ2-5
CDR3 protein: CASSEWKGGLETQYF

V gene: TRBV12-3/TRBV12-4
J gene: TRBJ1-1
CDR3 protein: CASSSGQGGKAFF

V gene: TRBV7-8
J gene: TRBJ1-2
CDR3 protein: CASSSTGGYGYTF

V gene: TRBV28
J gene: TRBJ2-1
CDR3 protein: CASSLGASGRILDEQFF

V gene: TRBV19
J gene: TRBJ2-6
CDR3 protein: CASSNRQGTGANVLTF

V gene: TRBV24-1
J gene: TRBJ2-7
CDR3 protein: CATSDPQHLHEQYF

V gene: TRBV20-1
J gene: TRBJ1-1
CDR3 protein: CSASLGGILNTEAFF

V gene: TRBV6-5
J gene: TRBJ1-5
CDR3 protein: CASSSSGTGYQPQHF